A selection of T cell receptor beta chains follows, all from one sample in a study of T cell repertoires in cytomegalovirus infection. TCRdb independently ran MiXCR on the reads; one entry per CDR3 protein. There are under 850,000 distinct CDR3 sequences in the sample; 35% occur only once, and around 2.8% lies in the top ten. Specimen: PBMCs. All receptors come from a human donor in good health (CMV status not recorded). Some clones in this sample may be carry-over from other donors' samples. CDR3s include the opening cysteine and the closing phenylalanine or tryptophan. A D gene is named only where the DNA matches it firmly. The size of a clone is reported for some rows only, either as once, few or many, or as a class for expanded clones.

d_gene: -; abundance: -; j_gene: TRBJ2-6; v_gene: TRBV27; CDR3nt: TGTGCCAGCAGTTTATCGAGGGGTACTAGAGGTGGGGCCAACGTCCTGACTTTC; CDR3aa: CASSLSRGTRGGANVLTF
d_gene: TRBD1; abundance: -; j_gene: TRBJ2-3; v_gene: TRBV29-1; CDR3nt: TGCAGCGTTGATCTGGGGACAGGCACAGATACGCAGTATTTT; CDR3aa: CSVDLGTGTDTQYF
d_gene: TRBD1; abundance: few; j_gene: TRBJ2-7; v_gene: TRBV6-5; CDR3nt: TGTGCCAGCAGCCCGGATTGGACAGGGGGTTTTTACGAGCAGTACTTC; CDR3aa: CASSPDWTGGFYEQYF
d_gene: -; abundance: -; j_gene: TRBJ2-7; v_gene: TRBV2; CDR3nt: TGTGCCAGCAGTGAGAGGGGGGAGCAGTACTTC; CDR3aa: CASSERGEQYF
d_gene: -; abundance: -; j_gene: TRBJ2-7; v_gene: TRBV20-1; CDR3nt: TGCAGTGTAGTGGAGTCCTACGAGCAGTACTTC; CDR3aa: CSVVESYEQYF
d_gene: -; abundance: -; j_gene: TRBJ1-2; v_gene: TRBV7-2; CDR3nt: TGTGCCAGCAGCCGAGGGTTACAGTCATTCAACTATGGCTACACCTTC; CDR3aa: CASSRGLQSFNYGYTF
d_gene: TRBD1; abundance: -; j_gene: TRBJ2-1; v_gene: TRBV15; CDR3nt: TGTGCCACCAGCAGCCCGGGACAGAGATCCTACAATGAGCAGTTCTTC; CDR3aa: CATSSPGQRSYNEQFF
d_gene: -; abundance: few; j_gene: TRBJ1-3; v_gene: TRBV4-1; CDR3nt: TGCGCCAGCAGCCAAGACCCCATTGGAAACACCATATATTTT; CDR3aa: CASSQDPIGNTIYF
d_gene: TRBD1; abundance: few; j_gene: TRBJ1-1; v_gene: TRBV19; CDR3nt: TGTGCCAGTAGTAGACACAGGGGGCAGGACACTGAAGCTTTCTTT; CDR3aa: CASSRHRGQDTEAFF
d_gene: -; abundance: few; j_gene: TRBJ1-1; v_gene: TRBV7-6; CDR3nt: TGTGCCAGCAGCTTATCTAAGAGGGACACTGAAGCTTTCTTT; CDR3aa: CASSLSKRDTEAFF
d_gene: TRBD2; abundance: many; j_gene: TRBJ2-3; v_gene: TRBV7-2; CDR3nt: TGTGCCAGCAGCTTCCAAGCGGGGGGCACAGATACGCAGTATTTT; CDR3aa: CASSFQAGGTDTQYF
d_gene: -; abundance: -; j_gene: TRBJ2-2; v_gene: TRBV7-2; CDR3nt: TGTGCCAGCAGTACGGCGAACACCTGGGAGCCGTTTTTT; CDR3aa: CASSTANTWEPFF
d_gene: TRBD1; abundance: many; j_gene: TRBJ1-1; v_gene: TRBV7-2; CDR3nt: TGTGCCAGCAGCTTAGCGGGACAGCGTACTGAAGCTTTCTTT; CDR3aa: CASSLAGQRTEAFF
d_gene: TRBD1; abundance: many; j_gene: TRBJ2-2; v_gene: TRBV6-6; CDR3nt: TGTGCCAGCAGTTACTCGGTGGGACAGGGGGTCCCCGGGGAGCTGTTTTTT; CDR3aa: CASSYSVGQGVPGELFF
d_gene: TRBD1; abundance: -; j_gene: TRBJ1-2; v_gene: TRBV20-1; CDR3nt: TGCAGTGCTAGTGGGACAGGTGAAATTAACTATGGCTACACCTTC; CDR3aa: CSASGTGEINYGYTF
d_gene: -; abundance: -; j_gene: TRBJ1-1; v_gene: TRBV27; CDR3nt: TGTGCCAGCATGCTACAGGGAGAGGAGGGCACTGAAGCTTTCTTT; CDR3aa: CASMLQGEEGTEAFF
d_gene: -; abundance: -; j_gene: TRBJ1-1; v_gene: TRBV28; CDR3nt: TGTGCCAGCAGTCCGAGCGGGGGGCGGGCTGAAGCTTTCTTT; CDR3aa: CASSPSGGRAEAFF
d_gene: -; abundance: many; j_gene: TRBJ1-5; v_gene: TRBV7-2; CDR3nt: TGTGCCAGCACCCCCAACAGGGCCGGGAATCAGCCCCAGCATTTT; CDR3aa: CASTPNRAGNQPQHF
d_gene: TRBD1; abundance: few; j_gene: TRBJ2-5; v_gene: TRBV6-2/TRBV6-3; CDR3nt: TGTGCCAGCAGGCCGGGACAGAACCAAGAGACCCAGTACTTC; CDR3aa: CASRPGQNQETQYF
d_gene: -; abundance: -; j_gene: TRBJ2-7; v_gene: TRBV25-1; CDR3nt: TGTGCCAGCAATAGCGATCGCGACTGGGAGCAGTACTTC; CDR3aa: CASNSDRDWEQYF
d_gene: TRBD2; abundance: few; j_gene: TRBJ2-7; v_gene: TRBV4-2; CDR3nt: TGTGCCAGCAGCCAGGAACGGGGGGTCTCCGGCGAGCAGTACTTC; CDR3aa: CASSQERGVSGEQYF
d_gene: -; abundance: -; j_gene: TRBJ2-1; v_gene: TRBV29-1; CDR3nt: TGCAGCGTTGAAGGCAATACGGGGCAGTTCTTC; CDR3aa: CSVEGNTGQFF
d_gene: TRBD2; abundance: -; j_gene: TRBJ2-1; v_gene: TRBV5-6; CDR3nt: TGTGCCAGCAGCCTACGACTAGCGGGAGGGAGGTCCTACAATGAGCAGTTCTTC; CDR3aa: CASSLRLAGGRSYNEQFF
d_gene: TRBD1; abundance: many; j_gene: TRBJ1-1; v_gene: TRBV7-2; CDR3nt: TGTGCCAGCAGCTCACAACCGGGACAGGTTGAAGCTTTCTTT; CDR3aa: CASSSQPGQVEAFF
d_gene: -; abundance: -; j_gene: TRBJ2-3; v_gene: TRBV29-1; CDR3nt: TGCAGCGTTGTATGGCCAGGCAAGAACACAGATACGCAGTATTTT; CDR3aa: CSVVWPGKNTDTQYF
d_gene: -; abundance: few; j_gene: TRBJ2-1; v_gene: TRBV4-1; CDR3nt: TGTGCCAGCAGCCAAGAAGGGGGGAGGACCTCCTACAATGAGCAGTTCTTC; CDR3aa: CASSQEGGRTSYNEQFF
d_gene: TRBD2; abundance: few; j_gene: TRBJ2-2; v_gene: TRBV25-1; CDR3nt: TGTGCCAGCCGGGAGGCCGGGGAGCTGTTTTTT; CDR3aa: CASREAGELFF
d_gene: -; abundance: few; j_gene: TRBJ2-7; v_gene: TRBV9; CDR3nt: TGTGCCAGCAGCGTAGCTGCCAGGGACGTCCCCTACGAGCAGTACTTC; CDR3aa: CASSVAARDVPYEQYF
d_gene: TRBD1; abundance: few; j_gene: TRBJ2-7; v_gene: TRBV11-3; CDR3nt: TGTGCCAGCAGCCCCACGGACAGGGGGAACTACGAGCAGTACTTC; CDR3aa: CASSPTDRGNYEQYF
d_gene: -; abundance: -; j_gene: TRBJ2-7; v_gene: TRBV27; CDR3nt: TGTGCCAGCCGTGGGCAGGGTCGAACCTACGAGCAGTACTTC; CDR3aa: CASRGQGRTYEQYF
d_gene: -; abundance: -; j_gene: TRBJ1-2; v_gene: TRBV27; CDR3nt: TGTGCCAGCAAGGGGGTCGCGTCGAACTATGGCTACACCTTC; CDR3aa: CASKGVASNYGYTF
d_gene: -; abundance: -; j_gene: TRBJ2-3; v_gene: TRBV6-2/TRBV6-3; CDR3nt: TGTGCCAGCAGTTACGGACAGAGTACAGATACGCAGTATTTT; CDR3aa: CASSYGQSTDTQYF
d_gene: -; abundance: few; j_gene: TRBJ1-2; v_gene: TRBV6-2/TRBV6-3; CDR3nt: TGTGCCAGCAGTTACAATTCCTATGGCTACACCTTC; CDR3aa: CASSYNSYGYTF
d_gene: -; abundance: -; j_gene: TRBJ1-5; v_gene: TRBV6-5; CDR3nt: TGTGCCAGCAGCCCAGACTCCTATAGCAATCATCCCCAGCATTTT; CDR3aa: CASSPDSYSNHPQHF
d_gene: -; abundance: once; j_gene: TRBJ2-3; v_gene: TRBV27; CDR3nt: TGTGCCAGCAGTTTAACTATTTCTAGCACAGATACGCAGTATTTT; CDR3aa: CASSLTISSTDTQYF
d_gene: TRBD2; abundance: few; j_gene: TRBJ2-5; v_gene: TRBV19; CDR3nt: TGTGCCAGTAGTATTGGTACTAGCGGGAGGCAAGAGACCCAGTACTTC; CDR3aa: CASSIGTSGRQETQYF